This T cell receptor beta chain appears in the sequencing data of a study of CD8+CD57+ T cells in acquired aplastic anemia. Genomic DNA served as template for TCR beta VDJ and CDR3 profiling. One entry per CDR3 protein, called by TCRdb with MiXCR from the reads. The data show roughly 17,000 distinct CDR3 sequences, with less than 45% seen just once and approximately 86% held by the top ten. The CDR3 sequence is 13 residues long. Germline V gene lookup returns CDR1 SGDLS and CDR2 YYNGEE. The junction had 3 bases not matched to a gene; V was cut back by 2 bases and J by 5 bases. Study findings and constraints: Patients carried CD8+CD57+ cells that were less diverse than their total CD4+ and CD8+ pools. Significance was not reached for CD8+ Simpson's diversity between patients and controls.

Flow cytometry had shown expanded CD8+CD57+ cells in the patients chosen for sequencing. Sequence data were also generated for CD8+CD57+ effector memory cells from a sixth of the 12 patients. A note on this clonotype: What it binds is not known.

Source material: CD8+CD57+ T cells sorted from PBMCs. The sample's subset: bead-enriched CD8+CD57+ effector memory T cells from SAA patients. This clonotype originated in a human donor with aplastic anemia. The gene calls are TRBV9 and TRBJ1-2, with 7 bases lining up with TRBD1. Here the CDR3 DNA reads TGTGCCAGCAGCGTTGGGACAGATTATGGCTACACCTTC. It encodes CASSVGTDYGYTF.